This TCR beta chain was captured by sequencing in a study of blood T cell repertoires in COVID-19. The repertoire was sequenced with immunoSEQ multiplex PCR; TCRdb's copy has only in-frame clones and lacks some. Among about 40,000 clones, about 85% were seen once, and the ten largest hold about 4.9%. CDR3 length: 16 residues. CDR1 and CDR2 (germline): MNHEY, SVGEGT. V lost 0 bases to trimming and J lost 4 bases, with 16 bases between them. The sequence was obtained from a man aged 45-65 years with active COVID-19. The rearrangement links TRBV6-2 or TRBV6-3 to TRBJ2-7; D is unresolved. The sample taken for sequencing was peripheral blood. CDR3 sequence (DNA): TGTGCCAGCAGTTACTCGACGGGTTTTTCCCCTTACGAGCAGTACTTC. This encodes CASSYSTGFSPYEQYF.